These T cell receptor beta chains were read from a single sample in a study of T cell responses to AZD1222 COVID-19 vaccine. Generated by immunoSEQ multiplex PCR, the TCRdb table keeps only in-frame clones and is missing some. The sample holds around 110,000 clones, about nine tenths seen once. The material sequenced was peripheral blood, taken 28 days after the second AZD1222 dose. The source of these receptors is an adult who received the AZD1222 COVID-19 vaccine. CDR3s include the opening cysteine and the closing phenylalanine or tryptophan. Each record gives: J gene, D gene, clone size, V gene, CDR3 DNA, CDR3 protein. The D gene is left open where the match is weak. Clone size is given for some rows only: seen once, a few or many times, or a class if the clone is expanded.

TRBJ1-4 NA NA TRBV16 TGTGCCAGCAGCCTAACCGAAACGAGGGGTGGAATTAATGAAAAACTGTTTTTT CASSLTETRGGINEKLFF
TRBJ1-3 TRBD1 NA TRBV7-8 TGTGCCAGCAGCCAAGGGACAGCTGGAAACACCATATATTTT CASSQGTAGNTIYF
TRBJ2-7 TRBD1 few TRBV6-5 TGTGCCAGCAGTTACTCCCGTCAGGGGGCTGGCGAGCAGTACTTC CASSYSRQGAGEQYF
TRBJ2-3 NA NA TRBV5-1 TGCGCCACCTGTCTTGGCCAAGGGTGGATAGATACGCAGTATTTT CATCLGQGWIDTQYF
TRBJ1-2 NA NA TRBV2 TGTGCCAGCAGTGAAGAGGGTGGGTATGGCTACACCTTC CASSEEGGYGYTF
TRBJ1-4 NA NA TRBV5-1 TGCGCCAGCAGCTTGGGCGCAGGGGTCGCCCTTACATCTGCAACTAATGAAAAACTGTTTTTT CASSLGAGVALTSATNEKLFF
TRBJ2-2 NA NA TRBV5-1 TGCGCCAGCAGCTTGGCCGGTGCAGGGCCCACGAACACCGGGGAGCTGTTTTTT CASSLAGAGPTNTGELFF
TRBJ2-3 TRBD2 NA TRBV27 TGTGCCAGCAGTCCTTGGCTAGCAAGCGGGGGGCGGACTCGCACAGATACGCAGTATTTT CASSPWLASGGRTRTDTQYF
TRBJ1-2 TRBD1 once TRBV3-1/TRBV3-2 TGTGCCAGCAGTCAGGAGACAGGGGGCGTCTATGGCTACACCTTC CASSQETGGVYGYTF
TRBJ1-2 NA NA TRBV27 TGTGCCAGCAGTTTATTCGCAGGTTCGGGACTTTATAGCTACACCTTC CASSLFAGSGLYSYTF
TRBJ1-4 TRBD1 NA TRBV28 TGTGCCAGCAGACCCGGGACAGACACTTCTGAAAAACTGTTTTTT CASRPGTDTSEKLFF
TRBJ1-2 NA NA TRBV27 TGTGCCAGCAGTTTGTCAGGGGCTACCTATGGCTACACCTTC CASSLSGATYGYTF
TRBJ1-2 NA NA TRBV7-9 TGTGCCAGCAGCTTCGGCAACTCGATAGGTGGCTACACCTTC CASSFGNSIGGYTF
TRBJ1-5 NA NA TRBV6-5 TGTGCCAGCAGTTACTCGTTAGCTAGCAATCAGCCCCAGCATTTT CASSYSLASNQPQHF
TRBJ1-1 TRBD1 NA TRBV19 TGTGCCAGTAGTATGGACAGGGTGACCACTGAAGCTTTCTTT CASSMDRVTTEAFF
TRBJ2-2 NA once TRBV21-1 TGTGCCAGCAGCGAAATTGCAGGGGCCGAACCGCCACCCGGGGAGCTGTTTTTT CASSEIAGAEPPPGELFF
TRBJ1-5 NA NA TRBV2 TGTGCCAGCAGTGAAGTGAGGCAATTCAATCAGCCCCAGCATTTT CASSEVRQFNQPQHF
TRBJ1-1 TRBD1 NA TRBV6-5 TGTGCCAGCAGTTGGGACAGGGGGTTGAACACTGAAGCTTTCTTT CASSWDRGLNTEAFF
TRBJ1-4 TRBD1 NA TRBV5-1 TGCGCCAGCAGCTTGGCTTCGGACAGGGGGAAATTCGGTGAAAAACTGTTTTTT CASSLASDRGKFGEKLFF
TRBJ1-5 NA NA TRBV12-3/TRBV12-4 TGTGCCAGCAGTGGGTCCAATCAGCCCCAGCATTTT CASSGSNQPQHF
TRBJ2-2 NA NA TRBV30 TGTGCCTGGAGGATACAGTCCCCCGGGGAGCTGTTTTTT CAWRIQSPGELFF
TRBJ2-3 TRBD2 NA TRBV14 TGTGCCAGCAGCCGACTAGCGGGGCCTAGCACAGATACGCAGTATTTT CASSRLAGPSTDTQYF
TRBJ2-3 TRBD2 NA TRBV3-1/TRBV3-2 TGTGCCAGCAGCCCGGGACTAGCGGGAGGGCCTCAAGATACGCAGTATTTT CASSPGLAGGPQDTQYF
TRBJ2-7 TRBD2 NA TRBV7-3 TGTGCCAGCAGGAAAGGGGGCGGACTAGCGGCCGAGCAGTACTTC CASRKGGGLAAEQYF
TRBJ1-1 NA NA TRBV29-1 TGCAGCGTTGAAGGGAGTGCCGAAGCTTTCTTT CSVEGSAEAFF
TRBJ2-1 TRBD2 NA TRBV15 TGTGCCACCAGCAGAGATAGCGGGAGGGGTTCCTACAATGAGCAGTTCTTC CATSRDSGRGSYNEQFF
TRBJ1-1 NA NA TRBV12-3/TRBV12-4 TGTGCCAGCTTGGTAGCAAAGAACACTGAAGCTTTCTTT CASLVAKNTEAFF
TRBJ1-5 NA once TRBV6-2/TRBV6-3 TGTGCCAGCAGTTACTCGGGCGGCGCTCACAATCAGCCCCAGCATTTT CASSYSGGAHNQPQHF
TRBJ2-1 TRBD2 NA TRBV10-3 TGTGCCATCAGTGAGTTAGCGGGGGCCCACTACAATGAGCAGTTCTTC CAISELAGAHYNEQFF
TRBJ1-1 NA NA TRBV5-1 TGCGCCAGCAGCAGGCAAGGGGAAGCTTTCTTT CASSRQGEAFF
TRBJ2-7 NA NA TRBV6-1 TGTGCCAGCAGTGAGAATGGACAGATCACCTACGAGCAGTACTTC CASSENGQITYEQYF
TRBJ2-3 TRBD2 NA TRBV19 TGTGCCAGTAGTATCCGTCCAGCGGGAGGGCCGGATACGCAGTATTTT CASSIRPAGGPDTQYF
TRBJ2-7 NA NA TRBV4-3 TGCGCCAGCAGCCAGGGGGGCCTAGCGGACTACGAGCAGTACTTC CASSQGGLADYEQYF